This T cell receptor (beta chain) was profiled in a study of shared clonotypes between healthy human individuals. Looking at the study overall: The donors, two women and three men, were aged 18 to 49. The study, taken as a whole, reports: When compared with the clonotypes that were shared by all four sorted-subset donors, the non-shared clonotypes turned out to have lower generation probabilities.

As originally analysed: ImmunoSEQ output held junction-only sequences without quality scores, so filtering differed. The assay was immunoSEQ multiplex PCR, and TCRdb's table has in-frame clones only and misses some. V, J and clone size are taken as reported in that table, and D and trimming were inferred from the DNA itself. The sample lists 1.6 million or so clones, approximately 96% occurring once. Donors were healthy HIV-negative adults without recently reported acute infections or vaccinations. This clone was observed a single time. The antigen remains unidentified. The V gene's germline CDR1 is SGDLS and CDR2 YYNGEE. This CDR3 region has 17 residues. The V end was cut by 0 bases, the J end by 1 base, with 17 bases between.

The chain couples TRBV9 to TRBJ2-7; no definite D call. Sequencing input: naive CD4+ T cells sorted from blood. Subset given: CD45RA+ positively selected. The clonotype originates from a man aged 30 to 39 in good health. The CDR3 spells CASSVEDGSLGSYEQYF. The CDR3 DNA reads TGTGCCAGCAGCGTAGAGGACGGATCTTTGGGATCCTACGAGCAGTACTTC.